These 9 T cell receptor beta chains came from one sample sequenced in a study of CD4 T cells in relation to SARS-CoV-2 and coronaviruses. Data came from immunoSEQ multiplex PCR; TCRdb stores just in-frame clones and leaves some out. This table holds about 65,000 clones, about 87% found once. Unexposed donor CD4+ T cells date from about 2010-2018, before the COVID-19 pandemic. Sample: memory CD4+ T cells from PBMCs. These receptor sequences come from a human donor in good health.

This clone was detected only a few times. J is TRBJ2-1 and V is TRBV11-3; TRBD2 matches at 7 bases. This CDR3 is built from 14 residues. Germline CDR1 and CDR2: SGHNT and YENEEA. Unmatched junction bases numbered 1, after V lost 4 bases and J lost 1 base. CDR3 sequence (DNA): TGTGCCAGCAGCTCTAGCGGTTCCTACAATGAGCAGTTCTTC. Residues: CASSSSGSYNEQFF.

V usage is TRBV6-5 and J usage is TRBJ2-7; D gene unclear. V shed 6 bases and J shed 1 base, with 7 bases lying between them. Germline CDR1 is MNHEY and CDR2 is SVGAGI. This CDR3 is 12 amino acids long. The CDR3 nucleotides are TGTGCCAGCAGAGCAGTTTCCTACGAGCAGTACTTC. Its protein product is CASRAVSYEQYF.

V and J are TRBV6-2 or TRBV6-3 and TRBJ1-1; 11 nucleotides line up with TRBD1. The germline V gene encodes CDR1 MNHEY and CDR2 SVGEGT. The V and J ends lost 1 base and 10 bases, in that order; junction bases with no gene match: 8. The CDR3 has 15 amino acids. The CDR3 nucleotides read TGTGCCAGCAGTTACTTGTCCGGGACAGGGGGTGCAGCTTTCTTT. Translating gives CASSYLSGTGGAAFF.

This clone was detected only a few times. This chain connects TRBV4-1 to TRBJ2-6; TRBD1 might be the D (5 bases). Trimming removed 1 base at V and 4 bases at J, with 14 bases between. The germline gives CDR1 MGHRA, CDR2 YSYEKL. The CDR3 sequence is 17 residues long. CDR3 nucleotides: TGCGCCAGCAGCCAAGGTGTAGGGGTGGCGGGGGCCAACGTCCTGACTTTC. Protein product: CASSQGVGVAGANVLTF.

This clone showed up just once. The rearrangement joins TRBV5-1 to TRBJ2-7, with D tentatively TRBD1 (6 bases). Germline V gene lookup returns CDR1 SGHRS and CDR2 YFSETQ. Deletions cut 2 bases from V and 6 bases from J, with 12 bases between. The CDR3 loop spans 13 amino acids. This CDR3 is CASSFMTGGEQYF. Written as DNA, the CDR3 is TGCGCCAGCAGCTTTATGACAGGAGGCGAGCAGTACTTC.

This rearrangement joins TRBV18 to TRBJ2-7, with TRBD2 matching 8 bases. After removal of 8 bases from V and 3 bases from J, the junction contained 9 bases not matched to a gene. The germline gives CDR1 KGHSH, CDR2 LQKENI. This CDR3 comprises 14 residues. The CDR3 DNA reads TGTGCCAGCGCCGAAGGGCTAGCGGGCTACGAGCAGTACTTC. Protein: CASAEGLAGYEQYF.

V is TRBV6-5 and J is TRBJ2-3; 8 bases are shared with TRBD2. Losses at the gene ends were 0 bases for V and 4 bases for J; bases not matched to a gene: 6. This CDR3 comprises 16 residues. The germline V gene encodes CDR1 MNHEY and CDR2 SVGAGI. CDR3 in amino acids: CASSYSRAGGADTQYF. Written as DNA, the CDR3 is TGTGCCAGCAGTTACTCTCGGGCCGGGGGGGCAGATACGCAGTATTTT.

The rearrangement uses TRBV20-1 and TRBJ2-7; 10 positions agree with TRBD2. V shed 3 bases, J shed 0 bases, and the junction held 8 bases outside the gene matches. The CDR3 consists of 16 residues. Germline-derived CDR1 and CDR2 are DFQATT and SNEGSKA (reference sequence). CDR3 residues: CSASGTGTSVSYEQYF. DNA for the CDR3: TGCAGTGCTAGTGGAACCGGGACTAGCGTCTCCTACGAGCAGTACTTC.

This sequence joins TRBV6-1 and TRBJ1-3; 9 bases fit TRBD1. The CDR3 has 15 amino acids. The J segment lost 5 bases and the V segment lost 2 bases, leaving 4 bases of the junction unmatched. Per the germline V gene, CDR1 is MNHNS and CDR2 is SASEGT. The CDR3 DNA sequence: TGTGCCAGCAGTGAACTGGACAGGGGTAGAAACACCATATATTTT. It specifies CASSELDRGRNTIYF.